These 27 T cell receptor beta chains originate from one sample sequenced in a study of T cell responses to AZD1222 COVID-19 vaccine. The data were produced by immunoSEQ multiplex PCR, yet TCRdb's version contains in-frame clones alone and is incomplete. The sample yields about 120,000 clones, approximately 87% seen once. Sequences were derived from peripheral blood, sampled on day 0 of AZD1222 vaccination. All receptors derive from an adult in good health.

This clone has a single count. The chain links TRBV7-9 to TRBJ1-1, with 12 bases matching TRBD1. The CDR3 totals 16 residues. V was clipped by 5 bases and J by 6 bases; unmatched bases: 10. CDR1 and CDR2 from the germline V gene are SEHNR and FQNEAQ (reference sequence). The CDR3 spells CASSPGTGGSFSEAFF. The CDR3 DNA reads TGTGCCAGCAGCCCCGGGACAGGGGGCAGTTTTTCTGAAGCTTTCTTT.

The chain couples TRBV5-8 to TRBJ2-3; possibly TRBD1 or TRBD2 for D (6 bases each). The germline gives CDR1 SGHTS, CDR2 YDEGEE. The V and J ends lost 3 bases and 2 bases respectively, with 16 bases between them. CDR3 length equals 16 residues. CDR3 sequence reads: CASSSQGGLNTDTQYF. CDR3 sequence (DNA): TGTGCCAGCAGCTCCCAAGGGGGGCTGAACACAGATACGCAGTATTTT.

The rearrangement joins TRBV29-1 to TRBJ2-5; tentatively, D is TRBD2 (6 bases). Germline CDR1 is SQVTM and CDR2 is ANQGSEA. V was shortened by 4 bases and J by 5 bases, with 11 bases between the two germline ends. The CDR3 covers 12 residues. The CDR3, as DNA: TGCAGCGTTGTACTAGCAGCGGAGACCCAGTACTTC. It encodes CSVVLAAETQYF.

The V call is TRBV5-4, the J call TRBJ2-5; 9 bases align to TRBD2. After removal of 5 bases from V and 2 bases from J, the junction contained 13 bases not matched to a gene. This CDR3 spans 17 amino acids. Germline CDR1 reads SGHNT; CDR2 reads YYREEE (reference sequence). The CDR3 reads CASRKDETSGEQETQYF. The DNA for the CDR3 is TGTGCCAGCAGGAAAGATGAGACTAGCGGAGAGCAAGAGACCCAGTACTTC.

The genes are TRBV29-1 and TRBJ2-3, with TRBD1 matching 7 bases. The V segment lost 4 bases and the J segment 2 bases; nucleotides outside the gene matches: 3. This CDR3 spans 13 amino acids. Germline V gene lookup returns CDR1 SQVTM and CDR2 ANQGSEA. CDR3 DNA: TGCAGCGTTGGGGACAGTTCCACAGATACGCAGTATTTT. It is translated as CSVGDSSTDTQYF.

The gene calls are TRBV18 and TRBJ1-6; TRBD1 is a possible D gene (5 bases). Germline lookup yields CDR1 KGHSH and CDR2 LQKENI. The CDR3 extends over 18 amino acids. V shed 4 bases and J shed 7 bases, with 23 bases lying between them. The DNA of the CDR3 is TGTGCCAGCTCACTCCTTCAGGGCGAATCGGGCTTAAATTCACCCCTCCACTTT. Amino acid sequence: CASSLLQGESGLNSPLHF. Supplemented by reference TRBV18 and TRBJ1-6, the full variable domain reads NAGVMQNPRHLVRRRGQEARLRCSPMKGHSHVYWYRQLPEEGLKFMVYLQKENIIDESGMPKERFSAEFPKEGPSILRIQQVVRGDSAAYFCASSLLQGESGLNSPLHFGNGTRLTVT.

This clone was recorded a few times. The genes are TRBV11-3 and TRBJ2-3, with 8 bases fitting TRBD2. Losses at the gene ends were 1 base for V and 2 bases for J; bases not matched to a gene: 2. The CDR3 has 15 residues. The germline CDR1 and CDR2 sequences are SGHNT and YENEEA. This CDR3 reads CASSLGGLDTDTQYF. The DNA of the CDR3 is TGTGCCAGCAGCTTAGGGGGACTAGACACAGATACGCAGTATTTT.

This chain joins TRBV6-4 and TRBJ2-5; 12 bases match TRBD2. Germline CDR1 is MRHNA and CDR2 is SNTAGT. The trim removed 6 bases at V and 2 bases at J, leaving 7 bases unmatched. The CDR3 has 16 amino acids. The CDR3: CASSPLAGGKQETQYF. CDR3 bases: TGTGCCAGCAGCCCTCTAGCGGGGGGGAAACAAGAGACCCAGTACTTC.

The chain links TRBV18 to TRBJ1-1; D might be TRBD1 (5 bases). In germline, CDR1 is KGHSH, CDR2 LQKENI. The CDR3 is 16 residues long. V lost 3 bases, J lost 5 bases, and 19 bases lay in between. In DNA, the CDR3 is TGTGCCAGCTCACCTAAACCGGGGGGGGTTCAAACTGAAGCTTTCTTT. This encodes CASSPKPGGVQTEAFF.

The chain combines TRBV5-5 with TRBJ2-5; D tentatively reads TRBD1 or TRBD2 (5 bases each). V lost 0 bases and J lost 4, with 7 bases in between. Germline-derived CDR1 and CDR2 are SGHKS and YYEKEE (reference sequence). The CDR3 consists of 13 residues. The CDR3 protein is CASSLEGRETQYF. CDR3 nucleotides: TGTGCCAGCAGCTTGGAGGGGAGAGAGACCCAGTACTTC.

The chain uses TRBV4-2 and TRBJ1-5, with D uncertain. From germline, CDR1 is LGHNA and CDR2 YNFKEQ. Trimming cost V 2 bases and J 4 bases, with 6 bases left between them. The CDR3 length is 13 residues. The CDR3 protein is CASSQKGNQPQHF. CDR3 DNA: TGTGCCAGCAGCCAAAAGGGTAATCAGCCCCAGCATTTT.

The J gene is TRBJ1-2, the V gene TRBV5-1, with D possibly TRBD1 on 5 matching bases. V dropped 4 bases and J dropped 10 bases, with 14 bases sitting between them. This CDR3 contains 12 residues. Germline V CDR1 and CDR2: SGHRS, YFSETQ. CDR3 region: CASSVGTELYTF. The CDR3 bases are TGCGCCAGCAGCGTCGGGACGGAGCTCTACACCTTC.

V and J are TRBV6-5 and TRBJ1-6, with D unresolved. CDR1 is MNHEY and CDR2 is SVGAGI in the germline V gene. The V end lost 2 bases, the J end lost 11 bases, and 16 bases lay between the germline ends. The CDR3 length is 15 residues. The CDR3 DNA reads TGTGCCAGCAGTTACGGGCTCCCACCGGATCCACCCCTCCACTTT. Translation: CASSYGLPPDPPLHF.

This chain connects TRBV28 to TRBJ1-5; D remains unclear. V lost 3 bases, J lost 6 bases, and 15 bases lay in between. The length of the CDR3 is 15 residues. Germline V gene lookup returns CDR1 MDHEN and CDR2 SYDVKM. The CDR3 protein is CASSLVSTMGQPQHF. CDR3 DNA sequence: TGTGCCAGCAGTTTGGTATCGACCATGGGTCAGCCCCAGCATTTT. The complete variable domain, with remaining parts taken from reference TRBV28 and TRBJ1-5, reads DVKVTQSSRYLVKRTGEKVFLECVQDMDHENMFWYRQDPGLGLRLIYFSYDVKMKEKGDIPEGYSVSREKKERFSLILESASTNQTSMYLCASSLVSTMGQPQHFGDGTRLSIL.

The chain uses TRBV3-1 (or the pseudogene TRBV3-2) and TRBJ1-1, with a tentative D call TRBD1 (5 bases). This CDR3 is 12 amino acids long. The germline gives CDR1 LGHDT, CDR2 YNNKEL (reference sequence). V lost 8 bases and J lost 1, with 8 bases in between. Here the CDR3 reads CASGTPNTEAFF. CDR3 in DNA: TGTGCCAGCGGGACTCCGAACACTGAAGCTTTCTTT.

The gene calls are TRBV5-1 and TRBJ1-6; possibly TRBD1 for D (6 bases). V lost 3 bases and J lost 4, with 11 bases in between. The length of the CDR3 is 15 residues. Germline loops: CDR1 SGHRS, CDR2 YFSETQ. In DNA, the CDR3 is TGCGCCAGCAGCTCCCGGGACACTTATAATTCACCCCTCCACTTT. Translation gives CASSSRDTYNSPLHF.

The rearrangement uses TRBV5-6 and TRBJ1-4; D unresolved. The germline V gene has CDR1 SGHDT and CDR2 YYEEEE. V was trimmed by 4 bases and J by 0 bases, leaving 10 bases between them. The CDR3 is 15 residues long. The CDR3 bases are TGTGCCAGCAGCCTCCCAGCCTCAACTAATGAAAAACTGTTTTTT. Protein sequence: CASSLPASTNEKLFF. Combining the CDR3 with reference TRBV5-6 and TRBJ1-4 gives the whole variable domain DAGVTQSPTHLIKTRGQQVTLRCSPKSGHDTVSWYQQALGQGPQFIFQYYEEEERQRGNFPDRFSGHQFPNYSSELNVNALLLGDSALYLCASSLPASTNEKLFFGSGTQLSVL.

V and J are TRBV6-5 and TRBJ1-1; tentative D call: TRBD1 (5 bases). CDR3 length: 13 amino acids. Trimming shortened V by 6 bases and J by 1 base, and 9 bases separated the two germline ends. Germline CDR1 and CDR2: MNHEY and SVGAGI. CDR3 amino acids: CASSPGQNTEAFF. CDR3 DNA sequence: TGTGCCAGCAGCCCCGGACAGAACACTGAAGCTTTCTTT.

The chain carries TRBV2 and TRBJ2-7; TRBD2 matches at 9 bases. CDR3 size: 14 residues. The ends lost 8 bases at V and 5 bases at J; junction bases unmatched: 10. Germline V gives CDR1 SNHLY, CDR2 FYNNEI. The CDR3 loop reads CASRVSRTSDEQYF. The CDR3 bases are TGTGCCAGCCGAGTGAGTCGGACTAGCGACGAGCAGTACTTC.

V usage is TRBV25-1 and J usage is TRBJ2-2, with a weak D call TRBD2 (5 bases). V lost 7 bases and J lost 4, with 25 bases in between. In germline, CDR1 is MGHDK, CDR2 SYGVNS. The CDR3 consists of 18 residues. The CDR3, as DNA: TGTGCCAGCACGTCGGGTTTGTCCGGACGTGAGGGCACCGGGGAGCTGTTTTTT. Amino acids: CASTSGLSGREGTGELFF. The full variable domain, completed using reference TRBV25-1 and TRBJ2-2, is EADIYQTPRYLVIGTGKKITLECSQTMGHDKMYWYQQDPGMELHLIHYSYGVNSTEKGDLSSESTVSRIRTEHFPLTLESARPSHTSQYLCASTSGLSGREGTGELFFGEGSRLTVL.

This clone was seen only once. The chain recombines TRBV12-2 with TRBJ1-2. TRBV12-2 is shown as a pseudogene. This CDR3 comprises 15 residues. The CDR3 loop is CASRLGCPRNYGYTF. The CDR3 DNA sequence: TGTGCAAGTCGCTTAGGTTGTCCGCGCAACTATGGCTACACCTTC.

The chain combines TRBV4-1 with TRBJ1-2; 9 bases line up with TRBD1. V was pared by 5 bases and J by 4 bases, with 8 bases of the junction left unmatched. This CDR3 comprises 15 residues. Germline V lookup: CDR1 MGHRA, CDR2 YSYEKL. Here the CDR3 reads CASSDRQGVAYGYTF. The CDR3 region has the DNA TGCGCCAGCAGCGATCGACAGGGGGTAGCCTATGGCTACACCTTC.

The chain joins TRBV6-4 to TRBJ2-7; D gene unclear. The CDR3 has 13 residues. Deletions cut 2 bases from V and 4 bases from J, with 9 bases between. Germline lookup yields CDR1 MRHNA and CDR2 SNTAGT. This CDR3 is CASSDRANYEQYF. The CDR3 nucleotides are TGTGCCAGCAGTGACAGGGCAAATTACGAGCAGTACTTC.

This clone was observed a few times. The V and J genes are TRBV9 and TRBJ2-5; maybe TRBD2 (5 bases). Trimming stripped 4 bases from V and 2 bases from J, with 15 bases between. Germline CDR1 reads SGDLS; CDR2 reads YYNGEE. CDR3 length: 15 amino acids. The CDR3 sequence is CASSPHRERQETQYF. The CDR3 DNA is TGTGCCAGCAGCCCCCACCGGGAACGACAAGAGACCCAGTACTTC. Drawing the rest from reference TRBV9 and TRBJ2-5, the complete variable domain is DSGVTQTPKHLITATGQRVTLRCSPRSGDLSVYWYQQSLDQGLQFLIQYYNGEERAKGNILERFSAQQFPDLHSELNLSSLELGDSALYFCASSPHRERQETQYFGPGTRLLVL.

The rearrangement links TRBV3-1 (or the pseudogene TRBV3-2) to TRBJ1-3, with 8 bases identical to TRBD1. Per the germline V gene, CDR1 is LGHDT and CDR2 is YNNKEL (reference sequence). V lost 1 base and J lost 4; bases outside the gene matches: 3. CDR3 size: 15 residues. The CDR3 bases are TGTGCCAGCAGCCAAGGACAGGGGTTAGGAAACACCATATATTTT. The encoded protein is CASSQGQGLGNTIYF.

The chain links TRBV5-1 to TRBJ2-5; the D gene is possibly TRBD1 (5 bases). This CDR3 region has 13 residues. Germline V lookup: CDR1 SGHRS, CDR2 YFSETQ. The germline V and J ends were trimmed by 3 bases and 5 bases, with 11 bases remaining between them. The CDR3 region has the DNA TGCGCCAGCAGCTGGGCCCAGGGCGAGACCCAGTACTTC. Its translation: CASSWAQGETQYF.

This sequence joins TRBV12-5 and TRBJ1-4, with D possibly being TRBD1 (6 bases). CDR3 length equals 14 residues. The V gene's germline CDR1 is LGHNT and CDR2 FRNRAP. Trimming took 4 bases from V and 8 from J, leaving 14 bases between them. This CDR3 is CASGSPGTPEKLFF. CDR3 coding DNA: TGTGCTAGTGGTTCCCCCGGGACACCAGAAAAACTGTTTTTT.